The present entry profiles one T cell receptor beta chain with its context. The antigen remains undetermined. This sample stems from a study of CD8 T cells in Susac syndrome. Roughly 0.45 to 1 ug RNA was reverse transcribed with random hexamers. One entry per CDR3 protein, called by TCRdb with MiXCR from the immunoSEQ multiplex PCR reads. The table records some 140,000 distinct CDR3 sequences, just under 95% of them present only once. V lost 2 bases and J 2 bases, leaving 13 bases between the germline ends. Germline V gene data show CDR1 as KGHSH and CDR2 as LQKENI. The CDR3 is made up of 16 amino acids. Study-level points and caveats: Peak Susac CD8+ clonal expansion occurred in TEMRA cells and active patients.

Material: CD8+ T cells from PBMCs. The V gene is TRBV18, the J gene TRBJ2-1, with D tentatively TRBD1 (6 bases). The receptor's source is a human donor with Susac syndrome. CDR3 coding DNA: TGTGCCAGCTCACCAAGTCAGACAGGAGCCTACAATGAGCAGTTCTTC. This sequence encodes CASSPSQTGAYNEQFF.